This record concerns one T cell receptor beta chain sequence. The CDR3 contains 16 residues. Data came from immunoSEQ multiplex PCR; TCRdb stores just in-frame clones and leaves some out. The repertoire holds 95,000 to 150,000 clones, with around 88% as singletons. The sample belongs to a study of blood T cell repertoires in COVID-19. Material: peripheral blood. This TCR derives from a woman between 45 and 60 years old with active or convalescent COVID-19. The chain employs TRBV21-1 and TRBJ1-3; the listed D gene, TRBD1, was not tested against the DNA. TRBV21-1 is listed as a pseudogene. In DNA, the CDR3 is TGTGCCAGCAGCATACAGGGGATTAGTGCTGGAAACACCATATATTTT. Its translation is CASSIQGISAGNTIYF.